Sequencing of this T cell receptor (beta chain) was carried out in a study of shared clonotypes between healthy human individuals (dated by TCRdb to the early 2020s). Study-wide context: Two women and a few men aged 18 to 49 years were included in the cohort. To estimate repertoire size and how much clonotypes are shared between individuals, the study performed deep sequencing of blood TCR repertoires from a few healthy adults. Libraries were prepared and TCR repertoires were sequenced by different laboratories using diverse techniques, in order to increase sequencing depth and limit assay-specific biases. Leukapheresis yielded between about 0.9 and 8.9 billion PBMCs per donor.

This clone was seen once. The specificity of this receptor is unknown. The junction and the germline gene differ at one end; a read error may be behind it. The donors were healthy, HIV-negative adults who had no recently reported acute infections or vaccinations. Every donor was a Caucasian adult residing in Nashville, Tennessee, USA. In the unsorted samples, 90 million to 100 million PBMCs were counted, and genomic DNA was extracted using the QIAamp DNA Blood Mini kit. After blood collection by leukapheresis, PBMCs were isolated using Ficoll-Histopaque density gradient centrifugation and then cryopreserved in the vapor phase of liquid nitrogen. Overall study results and their limits: Sampling was limited to blood, and TCR repertoires in tissue likely differ from TCR repertoires in blood. Pairwise subsampling indicated that sequencing depth was expected to affect the degree of clonotype sharing among donors. Because the study included a small number of donors, the genetic and exposure-history diversity represented was limited.

Using the deep immunoSEQ assay, multiplex PCR amplified TCR CDR3 regions from genomic DNA. Extracted genomic DNA from each cell subset was spread evenly across all wells of several immunoSEQ 96-well plates, with each plate serving as a replicate. For unsorted PBMC, each replicate PCR was loaded with roughly 330 ng genomic DNA, equivalent to around 30,000 T cell genomes. Unsorted PBMC genomic DNA was sequenced across ten immunoSEQ deep assay plates. Purified libraries were quantified with a Qubit 3.0 fluorometer, sized on a Bioanalyzer 2100, and re-quantified with the KAPA Library Quantification kit. Every immunoSEQ 96-well plate was sequenced on a separate single-read 150-cycle Illumina NextSeq 550 flow cell. The original pipeline was this. Because the immunoSEQ output held only junctional sequences and lacked quality scores, the filtering could not match the filtering applied to full-length reads. To assign V/J genes and CDR3, sequences were annotated against IMGT germline references using PyIR, a Python wrapper for IgBLAST v1.9. Reads were removed for weak V/J assignments (E-value above 1e-6), missing CDR3, stop codons, out-of-frame junctions, or ambiguous translated residues. V3J clonotypes were defined as sequences sharing an identical inferred V gene, J gene, and CDR3 amino acid sequence. To compute the percentage overlap between repertoires, the number of shared unique clonotypes was divided by the size of the smaller repertoire. Repertoire richness was assessed with RTK rarefaction, the Chao1 estimator, and Recon v2.1 estimates of unobserved clonotypes. The immuneACCESS repertoire file appears here via TCRdb, limited to in-frame rearrangements. These files lack a portion of the clones; in checked studies, under half of the deficit traces to unresolved V genes, and the cause of the others is not known. The V and J calls and clone size are taken from that table; D and trimming were inferred from the DNA. In all, the sample holds about 460,000 clones, and around 77% of those were seen once. The ten largest clones take up more than 10% of the sample.

This clonotype originated in a woman in her thirties or forties in good health. Some clones in this sample may be carry-over from other donors' samples. The sequencing input was PBMCs.

The DNA sequence reads TGTGCCAGCAGCCTAGGGACAGGCGGACGGTATTACGAGCAGTACTTC. This sequence encodes CASSLGTGGRYYEQYF. The chain couples TRBV13 to TRBJ2-7, with 8 central nucleotides matching TRBD1. CDR1 and CDR2 were assigned from the germline V gene (reference sequence) as PRHDT and FYEKMQ. From its cysteine to its phenylalanine, the CDR3 spans 16 amino acids. Left in the record is the CDR3 DNA by itself, 48 bases read in frame from the first base.